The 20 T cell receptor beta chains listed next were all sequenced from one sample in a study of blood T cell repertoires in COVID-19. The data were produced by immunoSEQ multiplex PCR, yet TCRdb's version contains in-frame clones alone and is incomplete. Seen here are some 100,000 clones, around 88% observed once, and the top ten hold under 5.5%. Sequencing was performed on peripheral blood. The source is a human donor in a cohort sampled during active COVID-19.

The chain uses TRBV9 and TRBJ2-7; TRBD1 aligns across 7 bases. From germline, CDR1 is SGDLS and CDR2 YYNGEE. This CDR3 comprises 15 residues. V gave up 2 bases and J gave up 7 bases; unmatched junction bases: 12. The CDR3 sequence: CASSVTGTAAVEQYF. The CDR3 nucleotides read TGTGCCAGCAGCGTTACCGGGACAGCCGCGGTTGAGCAGTACTTC.

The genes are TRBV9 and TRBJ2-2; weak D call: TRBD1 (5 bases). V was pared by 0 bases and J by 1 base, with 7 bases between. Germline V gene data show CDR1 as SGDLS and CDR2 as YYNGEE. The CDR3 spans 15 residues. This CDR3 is CASSVEGQNTGELFF. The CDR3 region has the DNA TGTGCCAGCAGCGTAGAAGGACAGAACACCGGGGAGCTGTTTTTT.

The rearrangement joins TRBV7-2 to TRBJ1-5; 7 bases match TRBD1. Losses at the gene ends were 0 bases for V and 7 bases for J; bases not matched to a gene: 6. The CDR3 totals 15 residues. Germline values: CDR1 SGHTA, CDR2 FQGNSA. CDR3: CASSLAATGIQPQHF. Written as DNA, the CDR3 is TGTGCCAGCAGCTTAGCTGCGACAGGGATCCAGCCCCAGCATTTT.

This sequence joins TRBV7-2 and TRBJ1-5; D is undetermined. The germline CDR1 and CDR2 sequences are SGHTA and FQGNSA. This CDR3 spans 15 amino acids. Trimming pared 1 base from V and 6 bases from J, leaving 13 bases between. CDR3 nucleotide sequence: TGTGCCAGCAGCTTAGTGGCGGGATCCGGTCAGCCCCAGCATTTT. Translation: CASSLVAGSGQPQHF.

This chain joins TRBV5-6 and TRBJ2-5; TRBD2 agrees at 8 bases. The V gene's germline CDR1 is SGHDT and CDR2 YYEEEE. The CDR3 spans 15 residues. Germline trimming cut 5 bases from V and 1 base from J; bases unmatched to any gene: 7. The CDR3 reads CASSLKGLGQETQYF. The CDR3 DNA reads TGTGCCAGCAGTTTAAAGGGACTAGGCCAAGAGACCCAGTACTTC.

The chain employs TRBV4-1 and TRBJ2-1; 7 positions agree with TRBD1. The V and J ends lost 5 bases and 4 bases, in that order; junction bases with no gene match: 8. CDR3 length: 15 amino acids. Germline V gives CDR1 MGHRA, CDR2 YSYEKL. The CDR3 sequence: CASSKGTERYNEQFF. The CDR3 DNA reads TGCGCCAGCAGCAAAGGGACAGAGAGGTACAATGAGCAGTTCTTC.

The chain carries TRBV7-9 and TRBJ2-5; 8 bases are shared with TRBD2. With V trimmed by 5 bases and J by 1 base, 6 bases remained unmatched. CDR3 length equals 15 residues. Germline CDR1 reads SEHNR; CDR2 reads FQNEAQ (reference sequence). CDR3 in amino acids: CASSRPGGGQETQYF. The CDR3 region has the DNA TGTGCCAGCAGCCGACCCGGGGGGGGCCAAGAGACCCAGTACTTC.

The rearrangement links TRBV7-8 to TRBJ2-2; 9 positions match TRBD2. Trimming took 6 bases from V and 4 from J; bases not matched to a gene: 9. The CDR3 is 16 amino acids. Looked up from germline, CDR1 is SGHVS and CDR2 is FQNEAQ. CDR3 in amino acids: CASRKISGRATGELFF. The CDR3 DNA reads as TGTGCCAGCAGAAAAATTAGCGGGAGAGCCACCGGGGAGCTGTTTTTT.

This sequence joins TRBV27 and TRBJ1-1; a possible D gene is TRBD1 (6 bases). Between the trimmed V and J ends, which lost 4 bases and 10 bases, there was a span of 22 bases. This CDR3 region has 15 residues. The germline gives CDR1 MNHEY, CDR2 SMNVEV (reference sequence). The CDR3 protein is CASSSPQGLVNVAFF. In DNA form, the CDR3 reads TGTGCCAGCAGTTCCCCTCAGGGGTTGGTGAACGTAGCTTTCTTT.

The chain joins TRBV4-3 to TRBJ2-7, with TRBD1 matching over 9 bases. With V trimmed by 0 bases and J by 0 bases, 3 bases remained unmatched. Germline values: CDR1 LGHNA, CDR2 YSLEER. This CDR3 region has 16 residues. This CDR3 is CASSQDGTGNSYEQYF. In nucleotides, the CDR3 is TGCGCCAGCAGCCAAGATGGGACAGGGAACTCCTACGAGCAGTACTTC.

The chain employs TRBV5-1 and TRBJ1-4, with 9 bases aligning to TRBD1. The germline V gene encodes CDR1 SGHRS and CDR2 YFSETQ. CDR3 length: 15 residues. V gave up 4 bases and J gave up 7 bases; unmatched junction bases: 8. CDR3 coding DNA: TGCGCCAGCAGCCCGGACGGGACAGGGTCTGAAAAACTGTTTTTT. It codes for CASSPDGTGSEKLFF.

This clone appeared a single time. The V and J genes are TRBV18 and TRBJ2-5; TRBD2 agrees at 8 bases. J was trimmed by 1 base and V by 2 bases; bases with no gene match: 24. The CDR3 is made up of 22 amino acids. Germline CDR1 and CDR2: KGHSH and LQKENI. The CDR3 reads CASSPSGSLADSRGGLQETQYF. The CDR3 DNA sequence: TGTGCCAGCTCACCATCTGGATCACTAGCGGATTCCCGAGGGGGGCTCCAAGAGACCCAGTACTTC.

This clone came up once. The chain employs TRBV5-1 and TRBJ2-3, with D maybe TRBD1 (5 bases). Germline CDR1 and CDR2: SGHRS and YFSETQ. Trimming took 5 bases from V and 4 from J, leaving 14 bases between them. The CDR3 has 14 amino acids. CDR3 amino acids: CASREQGRADTQYF. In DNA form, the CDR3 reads TGCGCCAGCAGGGAGCAGGGTAGGGCAGATACGCAGTATTTT.

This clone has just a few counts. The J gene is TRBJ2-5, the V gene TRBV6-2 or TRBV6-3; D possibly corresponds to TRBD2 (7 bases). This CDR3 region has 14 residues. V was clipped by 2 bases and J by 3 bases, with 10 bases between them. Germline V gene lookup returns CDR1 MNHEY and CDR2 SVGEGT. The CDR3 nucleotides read TGTGCCAGCAGTTACGGGGGGGCCGAAGAGACCCAGTACTTC. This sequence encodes CASSYGGAEETQYF.

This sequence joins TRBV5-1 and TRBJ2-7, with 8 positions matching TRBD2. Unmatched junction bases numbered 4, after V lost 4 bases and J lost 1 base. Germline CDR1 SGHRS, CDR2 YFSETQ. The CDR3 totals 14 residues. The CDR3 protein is CASSVSGSSYEQYF. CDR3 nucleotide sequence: TGCGCCAGCAGCGTCAGCGGGAGTTCCTACGAGCAGTACTTC.

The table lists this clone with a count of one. The CDR3 DNA follows: TGTGCCAGTAGAAGACCGGGACTAGCGAACAATGAGCAGTTCTTC. Residues: CASRRPGLANNEQFF. The rearrangement links TRBV19 to TRBJ2-1; the match to TRBD2 covers 10 bases. The CDR3 sequence is 15 residues long. Germline CDR1 and CDR2: LNHDA and SQIVND (reference sequence). V dropped 6 bases and J dropped 5; count of bases not matched to a gene: 7. Full variable domain (missing parts from reference TRBV19 and TRBJ2-1): DGGITQSPKYLFRKEGQNVTLSCEQNLNHDAMYWYRQDPGQGLRLIYYSQIVNDFQKGDIAEGYSVSREKKESFPLTVTSAQKNPTAFYLCASRRPGLANNEQFFGPGTRLTVL.

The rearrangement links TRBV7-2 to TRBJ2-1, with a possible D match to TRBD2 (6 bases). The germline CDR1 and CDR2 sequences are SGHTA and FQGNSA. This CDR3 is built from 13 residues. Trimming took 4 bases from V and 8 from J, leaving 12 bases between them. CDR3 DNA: TGTGCCAGCAGCTCCCCGGAGGGCTATGAGCAGTTCTTC. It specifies CASSSPEGYEQFF. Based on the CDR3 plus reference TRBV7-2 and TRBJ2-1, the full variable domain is GAGVSQSPSNKVTEKGKDVELRCDPISGHTALYWYRQSLGQGLEFLIYFQGNSAPDKSGLPSDRFSAERTGGSVSTLTIQRTQQEDSAVYLCASSSPEGYEQFFGPGTRLTVL.

CDR3 loop: CASGNVSVGYTF. CDR3 sequence (DNA): TGTGCTAGTGGTAATGTCTCCGTGGGCTACACCTTC. The chain combines TRBV12-5 with TRBJ1-2; D is unclear. V gave up 5 bases and J gave up 8 bases, with 12 bases separating them. The germline V gene has CDR1 LGHNT and CDR2 FRNRAP. The CDR3 spans 12 residues.

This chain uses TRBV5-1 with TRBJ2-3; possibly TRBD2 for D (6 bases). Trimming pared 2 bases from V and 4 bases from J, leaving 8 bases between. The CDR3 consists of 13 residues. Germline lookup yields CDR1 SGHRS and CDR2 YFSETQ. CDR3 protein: CASSFGGSDTQYF. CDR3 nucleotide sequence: TGCGCCAGCAGCTTTGGGGGGTCAGATACGCAGTATTTT.

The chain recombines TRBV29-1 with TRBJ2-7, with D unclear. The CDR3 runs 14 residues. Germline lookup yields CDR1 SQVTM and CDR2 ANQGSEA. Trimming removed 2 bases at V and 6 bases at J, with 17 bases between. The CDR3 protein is CSVESGLPSGEQYF. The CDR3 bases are TGCAGCGTTGAATCGGGTCTCCCTTCGGGCGAGCAGTACTTC.